A selection of T cell receptor beta chains follows, all from one sample in a study of blood T cell repertoires in COVID-19. TCRdb's copy holds only in-frame clones and misses some; the assay was immunoSEQ multiplex PCR. The data hold roughly 150,000 clones, with roughly nine tenths observed a single time. The sample consisted of peripheral blood. The receptors were sampled from a woman aged 40 to 50 with acute or convalescent COVID-19. Each CDR3 is given with its conserved first and last residue. Each record gives: D gene, clone size, J gene, V gene, CDR3 DNA, CDR3 protein. D genes are given only for firm matches. Not every row has a clone size; where given, it reads once, few, many or a size class.

TRBD2,NA,TRBJ2-5,TRBV11-2,TGTGCCAGCAGCTCCCGACTAGCCAGCGAGACCCAGTACTTC,CASSSRLASETQYF
NA,NA,TRBJ2-6,TRBV29-1,TGCAGCGTTTCTCCTGTATCTGGGGCCAACGTCCTGACTTTC,CSVSPVSGANVLTF
TRBD1,once,TRBJ1-4,TRBV24-1,TGTGCCACCAGTGACTCAGGGGGGTCTAATGAAAAACTGTTTTTT,CATSDSGGSNEKLFF
TRBD2,NA,TRBJ2-6,TRBV6-5,TGTGCCAGCGAAGCGGGGATAGGGGGGGCCAACGTCCTGACTTTC,CASEAGIGGANVLTF
TRBD1,once,TRBJ1-5,TRBV27,TGTGCCAGCAGTTCAGGACAGGGGTTGGGGAATCAGCCCCAGCATTTT,CASSSGQGLGNQPQHF
NA,NA,TRBJ2-1,TRBV4-1,TGCGCCAGCAGCCAAGGCGGTTTGAAGGATGAGCAGTTCTTC,CASSQGGLKDEQFF
TRBD2,NA,TRBJ2-2,TRBV2,TGTGCCAGCAGCCAACGGACTAGCGGGGGGGCCGGGGAGCTGTTTTTT,CASSQRTSGGAGELFF
NA,few,TRBJ2-2,TRBV30,TGTGCCTGGAGTCCTTCGACCGGGGAGCTGTTTTTT,CAWSPSTGELFF
NA,NA,TRBJ2-7,TRBV9,TGTGCCAGCAGCTCTAGTACGGGGACCTACGAGCAGTACTTC,CASSSSTGTYEQYF
NA,NA,TRBJ1-4,TRBV7-8,TGTGCCAGCAGCCTGAGGGGGGAAAAACTGTTTTTT,CASSLRGEKLFF
TRBD1,NA,TRBJ1-1,TRBV5-1,TGCGCCAGCAGCTTGGAGACGAGGGACAGAGGTACTGAAGCTTTCTTT,CASSLETRDRGTEAFF
NA,NA,TRBJ1-1,TRBV13,TGTGCCAGCACGGGATTTCCATCCCGAGTAAACACTGAAGCTTTCTTT,CASTGFPSRVNTEAFF
TRBD1,NA,TRBJ2-1,TRBV25-1,TGTGCCAGCGGTTATTCAACCGGGACAGGGACCAATGAGCAGTTCTTC,CASGYSTGTGTNEQFF
NA,once,TRBJ2-3,TRBV21-1,TGTGCCAGCAGCAAAGTAGGGGGGCGGGGAGCGGGATACTCAGATACGCAGTATTTT,CASSKVGGRGAGYSDTQYF
TRBD2,once,TRBJ2-7,TRBV7-9,TGTGCCAGCAGCTTACTAGCGGGGGACCCGTATGAGCAGTACTTC,CASSLLAGDPYEQYF
TRBD2,NA,TRBJ2-1,TRBV5-1,TGCGCCAGCAGCTTGGACGGCGCGGGGGGGCCCTATGAGCAGTTCTTC,CASSLDGAGGPYEQFF
TRBD2,NA,TRBJ2-7,TRBV11-3,TGTGCCAGCAGCTCCCCTTCCCTAGCGGGTTACAACTCCTACGAGCAGTACTTC,CASSSPSLAGYNSYEQYF
TRBD1,once,TRBJ1-6,TRBV27,TGTGCCACGGCGTACAGGGGCTTCAATTCACCCCTCCACTTT,CATAYRGFNSPLHF
TRBD1,NA,TRBJ1-5,TRBV6-1,TGTGCCAGCAGTGCCGACAGGGAAGGGGGCAATCAGCCCCAGCATTTT,CASSADREGGNQPQHF
NA,once,TRBJ2-1,TRBV2,TGTGCCAGCAGTCGATTCTCGGAGTTCTTC,CASSRFSEFF
TRBD1,NA,TRBJ2-2,TRBV13,TGTGCCACTACCAGGACAGGCGCGAACACCGGGGAGCTGTTTTTT,CATTRTGANTGELFF
NA,once,TRBJ2-4,TRBV30,TGTGCCTGGAGTTGGGCCTCGGCCAAAAACATTCAGTACTTC,CAWSWASAKNIQYF
TRBD1,NA,TRBJ2-7,TRBV12-3/TRBV12-4,TGTGCCAGCAGTTGGGACAGGGGGTTGCAGTACTTC,CASSWDRGLQYF
NA,NA,TRBJ1-2,TRBV28,TGTGCCAGCATTCCCACAGGGTTCGGCGGCTACACCTTC,CASIPTGFGGYTF
TRBD2,NA,TRBJ2-1,TRBV19,TGTGCCAGTACGGCTAGCGGGAGACGCGAGCAGTTCTTC,CASTASGRREQFF
NA,NA,TRBJ2-5,TRBV2,TGTGCCAGCAGGAGGTCCGGACAAGAGACCCAGTACTTC,CASRRSGQETQYF
NA,NA,TRBJ1-2,TRBV3-1/TRBV3-2,TGTGCCAGCAGCCAAGATCAGAGGAATGGCTACACCTTC,CASSQDQRNGYTF
NA,once,TRBJ1-2,TRBV6-5,TGTGCCAGCAGTTCTACCCAGGGGTTTGGCTACACCTTC,CASSSTQGFGYTF
TRBD1,NA,TRBJ2-7,TRBV7-2,TGTGCCAGCAGCATCATAGGGGGCGCGGTGTACGAGCAGTACTTC,CASSIIGGAVYEQYF
NA,NA,TRBJ2-7,TRBV30,TGTGCCTGGAGCCAGGGGACGGCCGAGCAGTACTTC,CAWSQGTAEQYF